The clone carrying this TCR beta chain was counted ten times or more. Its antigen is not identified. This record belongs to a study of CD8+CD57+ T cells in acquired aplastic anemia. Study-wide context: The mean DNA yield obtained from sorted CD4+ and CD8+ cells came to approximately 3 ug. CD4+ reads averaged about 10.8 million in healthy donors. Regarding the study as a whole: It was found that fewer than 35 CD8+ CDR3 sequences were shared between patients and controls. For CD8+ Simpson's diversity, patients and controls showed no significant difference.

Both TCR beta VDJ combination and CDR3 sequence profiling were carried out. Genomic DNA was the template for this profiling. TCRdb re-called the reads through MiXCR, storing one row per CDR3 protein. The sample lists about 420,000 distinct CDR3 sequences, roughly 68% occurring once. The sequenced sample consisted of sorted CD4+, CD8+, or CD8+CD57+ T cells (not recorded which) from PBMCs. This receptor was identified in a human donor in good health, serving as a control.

The CDR3 DNA sequence: TGCGCCAGCAGTCACCCGGGGAAAGAGACCCAGTACTTC. It specifies CASSHPGKETQYF. The chain has TRBV5-1 and TRBJ2-5; TRBD2 might be the D (5 bases). Trimming removed 5 bases from V and 3 bases from J, with 11 bases in between. This CDR3 has 13 residues. The germline V gene has CDR1 SGHRS and CDR2 YFSETQ.